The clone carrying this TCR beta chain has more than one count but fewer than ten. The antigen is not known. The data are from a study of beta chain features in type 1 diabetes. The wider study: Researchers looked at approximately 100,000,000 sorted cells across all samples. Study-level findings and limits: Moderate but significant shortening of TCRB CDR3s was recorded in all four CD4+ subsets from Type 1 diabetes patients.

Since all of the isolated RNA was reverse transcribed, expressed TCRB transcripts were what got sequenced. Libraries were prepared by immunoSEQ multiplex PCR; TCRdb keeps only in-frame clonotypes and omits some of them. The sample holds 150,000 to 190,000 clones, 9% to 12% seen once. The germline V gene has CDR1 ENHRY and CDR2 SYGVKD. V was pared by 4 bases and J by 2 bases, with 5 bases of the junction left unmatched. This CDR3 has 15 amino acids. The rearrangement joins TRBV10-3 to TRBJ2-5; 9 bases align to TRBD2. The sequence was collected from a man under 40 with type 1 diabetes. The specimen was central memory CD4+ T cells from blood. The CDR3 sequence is CAISASGTLQETQYF. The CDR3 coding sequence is TGTGCCATCAGTGCTAGCGGGACTCTACAAGAGACCCAGTACTTC.